There are many counts of the clone carrying this T cell receptor beta chain. The antigen is not known. The sample comes from a study of blood T cells in healthy people across ages. Ranging in age from about 6 to 90, the donors were healthy Caucasian individuals from Russia. Points from the study as a whole: In long-lived donors, naive CD4+ cell counts and diversity exceeded those of aged donors.

Next came a second PCR, run for roughly 6 to 11 cycles, which used a sample-barcoded 5' primer along with a J-beta primer mix. TCRdb reanalysed the 5' RACE reads using MiXCR and keeps one entry per CDR3 protein. The sample records hundreds of thousands of distinct CDR3 sequences, approximately 30% being singletons. This CDR3 is built from 14 residues. Germline V gene sequence: CDR1 MNHEY, CDR2 SMNVEV (reference sequence). The ends were cut back, 6 bases at V and 1 base at J, with 13 bases in the middle. This chain connects TRBV27 to TRBJ2-7; possible D gene TRBD2, 6 bases. What was sequenced was blood. This TCR derives from a woman of 80 years or more in good health. The CDR3 here is CASRSLRGSYEQYF. The CDR3, as DNA: TGTGCCAGCAGGTCCCTTCGGGGGTCCTACGAGCAGTACTTC.